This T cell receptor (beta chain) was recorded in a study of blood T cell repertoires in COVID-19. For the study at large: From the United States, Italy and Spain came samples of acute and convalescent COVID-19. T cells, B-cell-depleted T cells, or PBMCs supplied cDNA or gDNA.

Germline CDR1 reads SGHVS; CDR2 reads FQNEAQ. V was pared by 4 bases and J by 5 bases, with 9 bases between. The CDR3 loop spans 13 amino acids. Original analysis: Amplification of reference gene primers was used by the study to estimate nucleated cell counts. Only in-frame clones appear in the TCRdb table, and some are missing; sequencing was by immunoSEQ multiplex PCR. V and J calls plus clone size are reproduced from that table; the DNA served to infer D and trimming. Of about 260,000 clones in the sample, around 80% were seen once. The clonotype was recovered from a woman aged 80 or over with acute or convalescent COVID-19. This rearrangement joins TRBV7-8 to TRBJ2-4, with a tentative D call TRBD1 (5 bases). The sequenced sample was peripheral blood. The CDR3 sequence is CASSSDRENIQYF. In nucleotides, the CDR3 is TGTGCCAGCAGCTCAGACAGAGAAAACATTCAGTACTTC.